This TCR beta chain was sequenced in a study of CD8 T cells in ankylosing spondylitis. Using its own MiXCR run on the 5' RACE reads, TCRdb lists one record per CDR3 protein. The sample shows approximately 550,000 distinct CDR3 sequences, roughly 13% of them seen only once. Study findings and constraints: What seemed typical of ankylosing spondylitis blood was a TCR beta motif built from under 10 highly homologous variants.

This clonotype has only a few counts. The antigen is unknown. With V trimmed by 2 bases and J by 7 bases, 3 bases remained unmatched. The CDR3 loop spans 14 amino acids. Germline V CDR1 and CDR2: MNHEY, SMNVEV (reference sequence). This chain links TRBV27 with TRBJ2-2; 8 bases are shared with TRBD1. This TCR was recovered from a male donor with ankylosing spondylitis. The material sequenced was blood, either unsorted or a sorted T cell fraction (not recorded which). The chain's CDR3 is CASSLAQGGGELFF. The CDR3 region has the DNA TGTGCCAGCAGTTTAGCACAGGGGGGCGGGGAGCTGTTTTTT.